The clone carrying this T cell receptor (beta chain) was seen once. Described treatment: 15 to 20 received Ad26.COV2.S at low or high dose, single or two shots; a few received placebo; per-sample allocation not given. Collection of samples fell on day 63 after the first vaccine or placebo injection. Aged 18-55 years, donor was enrolled in Boston in about 2020. Germline-derived CDR1 and CDR2 are LGHNT and FRNRAP. CDR3 size: 18 residues. V lost 5 bases and J lost 5; bases outside the gene matches: 10. The data were produced by immunoSEQ multiplex PCR, yet TCRdb's version contains in-frame clones alone and is incomplete. Of some 450,000 clones listed, about 92% are singletons. This entry is derived from a study of Ad26.COV2.S vaccination and SARS-CoV-2 variants.

The rearrangement uses TRBV12-5 and TRBJ2-1; 15 bases align to TRBD2. The sequences come from peripheral blood, collected in a trial of Ad26.COV2.S vaccine versus placebo. This clonotype was sampled from a person between 18 and 60 years old who received the Ad26.COV2.S COVID-19 vaccine or a placebo. The CDR3 loop is CASGPWTSGRGFDNEQFF. The DNA for the CDR3 is TGTGCTAGTGGTCCCTGGACTAGCGGGAGGGGCTTCGACAATGAGCAGTTCTTC.